Listed here are 24 T cell receptor beta chains from one sample, sequenced in a study of cytotoxic CD8 clonotypes in ibrutinib-treated CLL. Data came from immunoSEQ multiplex PCR; TCRdb stores just in-frame clones and leaves some out. The table shows roughly 160,000 clones, with roughly 77% occurring only once. Sequenced material: PBMCs, taken after 12 months of ibrutinib treatment. The receptors here all came from a human donor with chronic lymphocytic leukemia.

This rearrangement joins TRBV18 to TRBJ1-2; TRBD1 might be the D (6 bases). The CDR3 extends over 15 amino acids. From germline, CDR1 is KGHSH and CDR2 LQKENI. V lost 5 bases to trimming and J lost 5 bases, with 18 bases between them. The CDR3 DNA is TGTGCCAGCTCATCTACGCAGGACAGTAATTATGGCTACACCTTC. Amino acid sequence: CASSSTQDSNYGYTF.

The chain combines TRBV7-2 with TRBJ2-5, with 7 bases lining up with TRBD2. Trimming cost V 0 bases and J 1 base; bases outside gene matches: 2. CDR1 SGHTA and CDR2 FQGNSA come from the germline V gene. CDR3 length: 15 amino acids. This chain's CDR3 is CASSLAGLLQETQYF. DNA of the CDR3: TGTGCCAGCAGCTTAGCGGGACTACTCCAAGAGACCCAGTACTTC.

The chain has TRBV6-6 and TRBJ2-2; TRBD2 matches at 10 bases. The CDR3 is made up of 15 amino acids. V shed 6 bases and J 1 base; nucleotides not matched to a gene: 2. In germline, CDR1 is MNHNY, CDR2 SVGAGI (reference sequence). The CDR3 bases are TGTGCCAGCAGAGGGACTAGCGTGAACACCGGGGAGCTGTTTTTT. Residues: CASRGTSVNTGELFF.

The gene calls are TRBV5-8 and TRBJ2-3; D gene unclear. There are 14 residues in the CDR3. Trimming pared 3 bases from V and 1 base from J, leaving 9 bases between. Germline CDR1 and CDR2: SGHTS and YDEGEE. CDR3 DNA: TGTGCCAGCAGCTCCCCTATGGGCACAGATACGCAGTATTTT. This gives the protein CASSSPMGTDTQYF.

This clone was found a few times. The rearrangement uses TRBV6-1 and TRBJ1-1; the D is unclear. The CDR3 runs 12 residues. V lost 2 bases to trimming and J lost 10 bases, with 11 bases between them. Germline values: CDR1 MNHNS, CDR2 SASEGT. This CDR3 is CASSENWVLAFF. CDR3 nucleotide sequence: TGTGCCAGCAGTGAAAACTGGGTCTTAGCTTTCTTT.

The chain joins TRBV7-3 to TRBJ2-1; D is perhaps TRBD2 (6 bases). This CDR3 comprises 16 residues. V was shortened by 5 bases and J by 5 bases, with 19 bases between the two germline ends. Germline CDR1 and CDR2: SGHTA and FQGTGA. CDR3 residues: CASSQMPGLTDNEQFF. The CDR3 DNA reads as TGTGCCAGCAGCCAGATGCCGGGACTTACCGACAATGAGCAGTTCTTC.

This clone has only a few counts. The V call is TRBV28, the J call TRBJ1-5; possible D gene TRBD1, 6 bases. In germline, CDR1 is MDHEN, CDR2 SYDVKM. The CDR3 length is 15 residues. V shed 5 bases and J shed 2 bases, with 13 bases lying between them. CDR3: CASSPGGGGNQPQHF. The CDR3 nucleotides read TGTGCCAGCAGTCCTGGGGGCGGGGGCAATCAGCCCCAGCATTTT. The variable domain in full, completed from reference TRBV28 and TRBJ1-5, reads DVKVTQSSRYLVKRTGEKVFLECVQDMDHENMFWYRQDPGLGLRLIYFSYDVKMKEKGDIPEGYSVSREKKERFSLILESASTNQTSMYLCASSPGGGGNQPQHFGDGTRLSIL.

The chain recombines TRBV6-6 with TRBJ1-5; 8 bases match TRBD1. Germline lookup yields CDR1 MNHNY and CDR2 SVGAGI (reference sequence). V shed 5 bases, J shed 4 bases, and the junction held 1 base outside the gene matches. The CDR3 length is 13 residues. The CDR3 region is CASSDRGNQPQHF. The CDR3 region has the DNA TGTGCCAGCAGTGACAGGGGAAATCAGCCCCAGCATTTT.

The count of this clone is one. The V call is TRBV18, the J call TRBJ1-1, with unresolved D. Per germline, CDR1 KGHSH and CDR2 LQKENI. V shed 4 bases and J shed 5 bases, with 14 bases lying between them. This CDR3 is built from 14 residues. The CDR3 here is CASSLYDDATEAFF. CDR3 nucleotides: TGTGCCAGCTCACTCTACGATGACGCAACTGAAGCTTTCTTT.

The chain couples TRBV5-1 to TRBJ2-7, with D maybe TRBD1 (6 bases). V was shortened by 6 bases and J by 6 bases, with 16 bases between the two germline ends. Germline V gene lookup returns CDR1 SGHRS and CDR2 YFSETQ. The CDR3 is 13 residues long. This CDR3 reads CASISLTGTEQYF. CDR3 DNA: TGCGCCAGCATCTCGCTCACAGGGACCGAGCAGTACTTC. Filled out from reference TRBV5-1 and TRBJ2-7, the complete variable domain reads KAGVTQTPRYLIKTRGQQVTLSCSPISGHRSVSWYQQTPGQGLQFLFEYFSETQRNKGNFPGRFSGRQFSNSRSEMNVSTLELGDSALYLCASISLTGTEQYFGPGTRLTVT.

This clone was detected only a few times. The V and J genes are TRBV7-2 and TRBJ2-7; 16 bases map to TRBD2. The CDR3 is 17 amino acids. Per the germline V gene, CDR1 is SGHTA and CDR2 is FQGNSA. Germline trimming cut 5 bases from V and 0 bases from J; bases unmatched to any gene: 4. The CDR3 DNA follows: TGTGCCAGCAGCCGAGGGACTAGCGGGGGGGACTCCTACGAGCAGTACTTC. Translating it yields CASSRGTSGGDSYEQYF.

CDR3 region: CASTPTGGDQETQYF. For the CDR3, the DNA is TGTGCCAGCACCCCTACGGGGGGTGACCAAGAGACCCAGTACTTC. The gene calls are TRBV5-6 and TRBJ2-5, with 7 bases lining up with TRBD2. V shed 6 bases, J shed 0 bases, and the junction held 8 bases outside the gene matches. CDR1 SGHDT and CDR2 YYEEEE come from the germline V gene. This CDR3 is built from 15 residues.

J is TRBJ2-5 and V is TRBV2, with a tentative D call TRBD1 (5 bases). V lost 8 bases, J lost 1 base, and 14 bases lay in between. The CDR3 consists of 14 residues. CDR1 and CDR2 from the germline V gene are SNHLY and FYNNEI. CDR3 in amino acids: CASPPRDSQETQYF. For the CDR3, the DNA is TGTGCCAGCCCGCCGCGTGACAGCCAAGAGACCCAGTACTTC.

The J gene is TRBJ2-6, the V gene TRBV27, with D uncertain. V gave up 2 bases and J gave up 2 bases, with 10 bases separating them. This CDR3 has 16 residues. Germline V gene sequence: CDR1 MNHEY, CDR2 SMNVEV (reference sequence). This CDR3 reads CASSLRPTPGANVLTF. The CDR3 bases are TGTGCCAGCAGTTTACGCCCGACCCCTGGGGCCAACGTCCTGACTTTC.

This clone was found many times. The rearrangement joins TRBV10-3 to TRBJ2-1; weak D call: TRBD1 (5 bases). This CDR3 is 14 amino acids long. Germline lookup yields CDR1 ENHRY and CDR2 SYGVKD. V was trimmed by 0 bases and J by 12 bases, leaving 15 bases between them. CDR3 sequence reads: CAISESDSGQGQFF. CDR3 DNA: TGTGCCATCAGTGAGTCTGACTCCGGACAAGGGCAGTTCTTC.

This clone was counted a single time. The V gene is TRBV6-5, the J gene TRBJ1-3; D ambiguous. The CDR3 totals 15 residues. The germline gives CDR1 MNHEY, CDR2 SVGAGI. Trimming removed 6 bases at V and 0 bases at J, with 12 bases between. For the CDR3, the DNA is TGTGCCAGCAGGGTAGGGCGGACCTCTGGAAACACCATATATTTT. It specifies CASRVGRTSGNTIYF.

The CDR3 DNA follows: TGTGCCAGCAGGGGGGGATCGGACCTCTACGAGCAGTACTTC. This encodes CASRGGSDLYEQYF. V gene TRBV6-6 combines with J gene TRBJ2-7; possibly TRBD2 for D (6 bases). The CDR3 spans 14 residues. Trimming stripped 6 bases from V and 3 bases from J, with 15 bases between. Germline values: CDR1 MNHNY, CDR2 SVGAGI (reference sequence).

The chain links TRBV2 to TRBJ2-6, with D perhaps matching TRBD1 (6 bases). Trimming took 6 bases from V and 1 from J, leaving 13 bases between them. The CDR3 has 16 amino acids. Looked up from germline, CDR1 is SNHLY and CDR2 is FYNNEI. In nucleotides, the CDR3 is TGTGCCAGCAGCCCTCGGCAGGGGTCTGGGGCCAACGTCCTGACTTTC. As protein: CASSPRQGSGANVLTF.

This clone was found once. The chain combines TRBV28 with TRBJ1-2; the D gene is possibly TRBD1 (6 bases). The CDR3 totals 16 residues. Per the germline V gene, CDR1 is MDHEN and CDR2 is SYDVKM. V lost 7 bases to trimming and J lost 8 bases, with 26 bases between them. The CDR3 coding sequence is TGTGCCAGCAAGGGGTTCGGGGGCCAGCCCTATGTAGGCTACACCTTC. It specifies CASKGFGGQPYVGYTF.

The chain recombines TRBV7-3 with TRBJ2-3; 7 nucleotides match TRBD2. Germline CDR1 is SGHTA and CDR2 is FQGTGA. V lost 2 bases, J lost 1 base, and 3 bases stayed unmatched. This CDR3 has 15 residues. This chain's CDR3 is CASSLRRGGTDTQYF. DNA for the CDR3: TGTGCCAGCAGCTTACGCCGGGGGGGCACAGATACGCAGTATTTT.

This chain uses TRBV28 with TRBJ2-7, with D tentatively TRBD2 (5 bases). Trimming took 1 base from V and 3 from J, leaving 13 bases between them. This CDR3 spans 15 amino acids. Germline V gene data show CDR1 as MDHEN and CDR2 as SYDVKM. The CDR3 here is CASSLYTLEGYEQYF. The CDR3 nucleotides are TGTGCCAGCAGTTTATACACTTTAGAGGGCTACGAGCAGTACTTC.

This clone occurred once. CDR3 residues: CSADGNNYGYTF. The CDR3 DNA follows: TGCAGCGCCGACGGAAATAACTATGGCTACACCTTC. The chain links TRBV29-1 to TRBJ1-2; no definite D call. The CDR3 extends over 12 amino acids. The germline V gene has CDR1 SQVTM and CDR2 ANQGSEA. V was clipped by 7 bases and J by 1 base, with 10 bases between them.

This chain joins TRBV7-3 and TRBJ2-1; no clear D. Germline CDR1 SGHTA, CDR2 FQGTGA. Deletions cut 1 base from V and 8 bases from J, with 12 bases between. CDR3 length equals 14 residues. The CDR3 here is CASSLSRSADEQFF. Written as DNA, the CDR3 is TGTGCCAGCAGCTTAAGCCGCTCCGCGGATGAGCAGTTCTTC.

The CDR3 sequence: CASSLQGGGYNEQFF. The CDR3 region has the DNA TGTGCCAGCAGCTTACAGGGCGGGGGGTACAATGAGCAGTTCTTC. The rearrangement links TRBV5-4 to TRBJ2-1; 8 nucleotides align to TRBD2. V lost 2 bases, J lost 4 bases, and 5 bases stayed unmatched. Germline loops: CDR1 SGHNT, CDR2 YYREEE (reference sequence). The CDR3 loop spans 15 amino acids.